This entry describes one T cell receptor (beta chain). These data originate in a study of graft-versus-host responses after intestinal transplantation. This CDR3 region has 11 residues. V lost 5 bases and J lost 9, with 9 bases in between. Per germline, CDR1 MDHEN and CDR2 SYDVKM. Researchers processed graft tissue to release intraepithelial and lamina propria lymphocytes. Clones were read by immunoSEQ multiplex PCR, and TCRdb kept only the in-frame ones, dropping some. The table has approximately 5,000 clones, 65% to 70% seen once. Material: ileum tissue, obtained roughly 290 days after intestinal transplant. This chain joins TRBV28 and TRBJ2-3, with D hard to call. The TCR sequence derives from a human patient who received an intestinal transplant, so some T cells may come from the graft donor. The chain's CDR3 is CASSPGWTQYF. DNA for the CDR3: TGTGCCAGCAGTCCCGGATGGACGCAGTATTTT.